This TCR beta chain comes out of a study of control samples from healthy donors and cancer patients. There are 16 residues in the CDR3. Looked up from germline, CDR1 is SGHNT and CDR2 is YENEEA. The ends were cut back, 0 bases at V and 2 bases at J, with 12 bases in the middle. Using immunoSEQ multiplex PCR, the repertoire was profiled, and TCRdb retains in-frame clones only, with some absent. Of 110,000 or so clones listed, about 80% were seen once; the top ten hold roughly 6.5%. Sequenced sample: blood. This chain joins TRBV11-3 and TRBJ2-3; unclear D gene. The TCR sequence derives from a man aged 18 to 30 in good health. As DNA, the CDR3 is TGTGCCAGCAGCTTAGAGGCCTACCCCCCCACAGATACGCAGTATTTT. This sequence encodes CASSLEAYPPTDTQYF.